A single sample is the source of the 31 T cell receptor beta chains below, sequenced in a study of blood T cell repertoires in COVID-19. The data were produced by immunoSEQ multiplex PCR, yet TCRdb's version contains in-frame clones alone and is incomplete. The sample carries more than 95,000 clones, roughly 80% recorded once. The sequencing input was peripheral blood. All receptors come from a woman aged 80 or over with acute or convalescent COVID-19.

The chain has TRBV5-4 and TRBJ2-2; unclear D gene. The V gene's germline CDR1 is SGHNT and CDR2 YYREEE (reference sequence). V was pared by 3 bases and J by 6 bases, with 9 bases between. The CDR3 totals 13 residues. This CDR3 is CASSSIASGELFF. Here the CDR3 DNA reads TGTGCCAGCAGCTCCATAGCATCCGGGGAGCTGTTTTTT.

This clone has a single count. The chain couples TRBV5-6 to TRBJ2-7; a possible D gene is TRBD1 (5 bases). Per germline, CDR1 SGHDT and CDR2 YYEEEE. The CDR3 is 14 residues long. Trimming took off 4 bases at V and 6 bases at J, with 17 bases between the two ends. The CDR3, as DNA: TGTGCCAGCAGCATCCGGACGGGTAGGGGCGAGCAGTACTTC. Encoded protein: CASSIRTGRGEQYF.

J is TRBJ2-3 and V is TRBV28, with D perhaps matching TRBD1 (6 bases). Trimming left V 4 bases short and J 9 bases short, with 14 bases between. The CDR3 runs 13 residues. CDR1 and CDR2 (germline): MDHEN, SYDVKM. The CDR3 loop reads CASSSGQTQTQYF. DNA for the CDR3: TGTGCCAGCAGTTCCGGACAGACACAAACGCAGTATTTT. The entire variable domain, with the rest obtained from reference TRBV28 and TRBJ2-3, is as follows: DVKVTQSSRYLVKRTGEKVFLECVQDMDHENMFWYRQDPGLGLRLIYFSYDVKMKEKGDIPEGYSVSREKKERFSLILESASTNQTSMYLCASSSGQTQTQYFGPGTRLTVL.

The rearrangement joins TRBV7-9 to TRBJ2-3; TRBD1 is a possible D gene (6 bases). Per germline, CDR1 SEHNR and CDR2 FQNEAQ (reference sequence). The CDR3 contains 13 residues. Trimming took off 3 bases at V and 3 bases at J, with 7 bases between the two ends. For the CDR3, the DNA is TGTGCCAGCAGCTTGACAGGAACAGATACGCAGTATTTT. It specifies CASSLTGTDTQYF.

The chain carries TRBV18 and TRBJ2-7; 8 bases are a match to TRBD1. This CDR3 is built from 13 residues. The germline V gene encodes CDR1 KGHSH and CDR2 LQKENI. V lost 5 bases, J lost 3 bases, and 3 bases stayed unmatched. In DNA form, the CDR3 reads TGTGCCAGCTCATCCACAGGGGGCTACGAGCAGTACTTC. It codes for CASSSTGGYEQYF.

The chain is built from TRBV28 and TRBJ2-7, with 7 bases lining up with TRBD2. V gave up 6 bases and J gave up 5 bases; unmatched junction bases: 16. The germline gives CDR1 MDHEN, CDR2 SYDVKM. The CDR3 is made up of 16 amino acids. This CDR3 reads CASSPTYSGTTHEQYF. The CDR3 nucleotides read TGTGCCAGCAGCCCTACGTATTCCGGGACTACCCACGAGCAGTACTTC.

The chain employs TRBV7-9 and TRBJ2-5; D perhaps matches TRBD2 (5 bases). The V gene's germline CDR1 is SEHNR and CDR2 FQNEAQ (reference sequence). This CDR3 has 14 amino acids. Trimming took off 0 bases at V and 1 base at J, with 6 bases between the two ends. CDR3 bases: TGTGCCAGCAGCTTAGCGGGGAGCCAAGAGACCCAGTACTTC. Protein product: CASSLAGSQETQYF.

The V gene is TRBV2, the J gene TRBJ1-4; D remains unclear. The CDR3 has 15 amino acids. CDR1 SNHLY and CDR2 FYNNEI come from the germline V gene. Trimming removed 2 bases from V and 4 bases from J, with 11 bases in between. This CDR3 reads CASSEISGGNEKLFF. CDR3 nucleotide sequence: TGTGCCAGCAGTGAAATCTCTGGAGGTAATGAAAAACTGTTTTTT.

This clone was observed a handful of times. V gene TRBV2 combines with J gene TRBJ1-5; tentatively, D is TRBD1 (5 bases). From germline, CDR1 is SNHLY and CDR2 FYNNEI. V dropped 3 bases and J dropped 6 bases, with 9 bases sitting between them. There are 13 residues in the CDR3. Here the CDR3 reads CASSEEGVQPQHF. The DNA of the CDR3 is TGTGCCAGCAGTGAGGAAGGGGTTCAGCCCCAGCATTTT.

The rearrangement links TRBV19 to TRBJ1-5; tentatively, D is TRBD1 (5 bases). The CDR3 sequence is 15 residues long. Germline V gene lookup returns CDR1 LNHDA and CDR2 SQIVND (reference sequence). Trimming stripped 3 bases from V and 3 bases from J, with 12 bases between. This CDR3 is CASSIGQGNNQPQHF. CDR3 sequence (DNA): TGTGCCAGTAGTATTGGGCAGGGAAACAATCAGCCCCAGCATTTT.

The chain employs TRBV30 and TRBJ2-5, with D possibly matching TRBD2 (6 bases). This CDR3 comprises 12 residues. V was trimmed by 2 bases and J by 5 bases, leaving 9 bases between them. Germline CDR1 and CDR2: GTSNPN and SVGIG (reference sequence). CDR3 sequence (DNA): TGTGCCTGGAGTTACGCGGGGGAGACCCAGTACTTC. Translating it yields CAWSYAGETQYF.

The chain links TRBV18 to TRBJ2-7, with 11 bases matching TRBD2. This CDR3 has 16 amino acids. In germline, CDR1 is KGHSH, CDR2 LQKENI. V lost 0 bases, J lost 5 bases, and 6 bases stayed unmatched. The CDR3 sequence is CASSPPSGRAQDEQYF. The DNA of the CDR3 is TGTGCCAGCTCACCACCTAGCGGGAGGGCCCAGGACGAGCAGTACTTC.

The chain uses TRBV2 and TRBJ2-1; 7 bases fit TRBD1. Losses at the gene ends were 6 bases for V and 2 bases for J; bases not matched to a gene: 7. Germline V gene lookup returns CDR1 SNHLY and CDR2 FYNNEI. The length of the CDR3 is 15 residues. Here the CDR3 reads CASSATGFAYNEQFF. The CDR3 DNA is TGTGCCAGCAGCGCGACAGGGTTTGCCTACAATGAGCAGTTCTTC.

The chain links TRBV27 to TRBJ2-3; 10 bases agree with TRBD2. CDR1 is MNHEY, CDR2 SMNVEV, per germline (reference sequence). The J segment lost 1 base and the V segment lost 8 bases, leaving 6 bases of the junction unmatched. This CDR3 is 15 amino acids long. This CDR3 reads CASSIGTSGTDTQYF. The CDR3 DNA reads TGTGCCAGCTCCATCGGGACTAGCGGCACAGATACGCAGTATTTT.

This clone was counted a few times. The chain employs TRBV9 and TRBJ1-1; no firm D call. Between the trimmed V and J ends, which lost 3 bases and 5 bases, there was a span of 11 bases. The germline gives CDR1 SGDLS, CDR2 YYNGEE. This CDR3 is built from 13 residues. The CDR3 DNA reads TGTGCCAGCAGCGAACCCGCGGAGACTGAAGCTTTCTTT. This codes for CASSEPAETEAFF.

The chain uses TRBV5-4 and TRBJ1-5; 8 nucleotides match TRBD1. The ends lost 3 bases at V and 3 bases at J; junction bases unmatched: 5. CDR3 length: 15 amino acids. Germline V gene lookup returns CDR1 SGHNT and CDR2 YYREEE (reference sequence). The CDR3: CASSSGQGDNQPQHF. The CDR3 DNA sequence: TGTGCCAGCAGCTCAGGACAGGGAGACAATCAGCCCCAGCATTTT.

This clone was counted a few times. This chain joins TRBV7-6 and TRBJ2-7; 7 nucleotides match TRBD1. CDR3 size: 14 residues. Germline CDR1 reads SGHVS; CDR2 reads FNYEAQ. Trimming removed 3 bases from V and 2 bases from J; junction bases left unmatched: 4. The DNA for the CDR3 is TGTGCCAGCAGCTTGTCGACAGGGACCTACGAGCAGTACTTC. Translation: CASSLSTGTYEQYF.

The chain uses TRBV5-1 and TRBJ1-5, with D tentatively TRBD1 (5 bases). V was pared by 4 bases and J by 5 bases, with 13 bases between. This CDR3 has 14 amino acids. Germline assignment: CDR1 SGHRS and CDR2 YFSETQ. CDR3 residues: CASSITGSDQPQHF. CDR3 nucleotide sequence: TGCGCCAGCAGCATAACAGGTTCGGATCAGCCCCAGCATTTT. The entire variable domain, with the rest obtained from reference TRBV5-1 and TRBJ1-5, is as follows: KAGVTQTPRYLIKTRGQQVTLSCSPISGHRSVSWYQQTPGQGLQFLFEYFSETQRNKGNFPGRFSGRQFSNSRSEMNVSTLELGDSALYLCASSITGSDQPQHFGDGTRLSIL.

The CDR3 nucleotides read TGTGCCAGCAGTGAAGGGAGTGCCACCGGGGAGCTGTTTTTT. The encoded protein is CASSEGSATGELFF. V is TRBV6-1 and J is TRBJ2-2; D ambiguous. With 1 base removed from V and 4 bases from J, the gap between germline ends came to 7 bases. CDR3 size: 14 residues. Germline CDR1 MNHNS, CDR2 SASEGT.

This chain connects TRBV10-1 to TRBJ2-3, with 7 bases identical to TRBD2. Germline V gene lookup returns CDR1 WNHNN and CDR2 SYGVQD (reference sequence). After removal of 3 bases from V and 3 bases from J, the junction contained 6 bases not matched to a gene. The CDR3 consists of 15 residues. CDR3 sequence (DNA): TGCGCCAGCAGTGACTGGGGGGGAGCGACAGATACGCAGTATTTT. This encodes CASSDWGGATDTQYF.

The CDR3 loop is CASSAWEDQPQHF. The CDR3 DNA sequence: TGTGCCAGCAGTGCCTGGGAGGATCAGCCCCAGCATTTT. The chain joins TRBV2 to TRBJ1-5, with D uncertain. Germline CDR1 reads SNHLY; CDR2 reads FYNNEI. The CDR3 is made up of 13 amino acids. The V end lost 4 bases, the J end lost 5 bases, and 9 bases lay between the germline ends.

The rearrangement uses TRBV7-9 and TRBJ1-5, with TRBD1 identical over 7 bases. This CDR3 is built from 16 residues. From germline, CDR1 is SEHNR and CDR2 FQNEAQ (reference sequence). V gave up 2 bases and J gave up 4 bases; unmatched junction bases: 8. The CDR3 DNA sequence: TGTGCCAGCAGCTTACAGAGGCCAGGGGGAAATCAGCCCCAGCATTTT. This translates into CASSLQRPGGNQPQHF. Using reference TRBV7-9 and TRBJ1-5 for the parts outside the CDR3, the full variable domain is DTGVSQNPRHKITKRGQNVTFRCDPISEHNRLYWYRQTLGQGPEFLTYFQNEAQLEKSRLLSDRFSAERPKGSFSTLEIQRTEQGDSAMYLCASSLQRPGGNQPQHFGDGTRLSIL.

The chain carries TRBV5-4 and TRBJ2-2; 7 nucleotides align to TRBD1. V was clipped by 4 bases and J by 1 base; unmatched bases: 4. The CDR3 runs 15 residues. The germline gives CDR1 SGHNT, CDR2 YYREEE (reference sequence). The CDR3: CASSAGTVNTGELFF. CDR3 coding DNA: TGTGCCAGCAGCGCCGGGACAGTGAACACCGGGGAGCTGTTTTTT.

This chain joins TRBV7-8 and TRBJ2-7; D call uncertain. Per the germline V gene, CDR1 is SGHVS and CDR2 is FQNEAQ. Trimming cost V 5 bases and J 6 bases, with 20 bases left between them. The CDR3 runs to 15 residues. The CDR3 bases are TGTGCCAGCAGCCCCGAGGCAAGGTTCGTGGGCGAGCAGTACGTC. Its protein is CASSPEARFVGEQYV.

The chain employs TRBV14 and TRBJ2-1; 9 bases match TRBD1. Per the germline V gene, CDR1 is SGHDN and CDR2 is FVKESK. With V trimmed by 0 bases and J by 8 bases, 11 bases remained unmatched. The CDR3 covers 17 residues. The CDR3 here is CASSQELGTGIRDEQFF. CDR3 coding DNA: TGTGCCAGCAGCCAAGAATTAGGGACAGGGATCCGGGATGAGCAGTTCTTC.

On this clone itself: Different DNA sequences within this sample yield the same CDR3. V usage is TRBV5-1 and J usage is TRBJ1-1, with 10 bases identical to TRBD1. Germline V lookup: CDR1 SGHRS, CDR2 YFSETQ. The CDR3 runs to 15 residues. V gave up 0 bases and J gave up 5 bases; unmatched junction bases: 4. For the CDR3, the DNA is TGCGCCAGCAGCTTGGCGACAGGGGGCTCGACTGAAGCTTTCTTT. It encodes CASSLATGGSTEAFF.

This clone rates as medium-sized (0.01 to 0.1%). The chain has TRBV7-9 and TRBJ1-2, with unresolved D. CDR1 SEHNR and CDR2 FQNEAQ come from the germline V gene (reference sequence). The CDR3 runs 12 residues. Trimming removed 5 bases at V and 3 bases at J, with 7 bases between. CDR3 coding DNA: TGTGCCAGCAGCCCGGTCCACTATGGCTACACCTTC. The encoded protein is CASSPVHYGYTF.

The chain recombines TRBV4-2 with TRBJ1-1, with D unresolved. Germline V gene data show CDR1 as LGHNA and CDR2 as YNFKEQ. V was pared by 4 bases and J by 5 bases, with 8 bases between. CDR3 length: 12 residues. The CDR3 bases are TGTGCCAGCAGCCTCCGGGGAACTGAAGCTTTCTTT. Protein sequence: CASSLRGTEAFF.

The chain links TRBV24-1 to TRBJ2-2; unclear D gene. Germline values: CDR1 KGHDR, CDR2 SFDVKD. There are 11 residues in the CDR3. Trimming shortened V by 2 bases and J by 8 bases, and 2 bases separated the two germline ends. CDR3 DNA: TGTGCCACCAGTGATTCAGGGGAGCTGTTTTTT. Translating gives CATSDSGELFF.

The chain joins TRBV18 to TRBJ2-2, with D possibly matching TRBD1 (5 bases). This CDR3 comprises 16 residues. Germline V gives CDR1 KGHSH, CDR2 LQKENI. Trimming pared 5 bases from V and 1 base from J, leaving 14 bases between. CDR3 protein: CASSVSRQRNTGELFF. In DNA, the CDR3 is TGTGCCAGCTCAGTGTCGCGACAGAGGAACACCGGGGAGCTGTTTTTT.

The CDR3 protein is CASSYSFAGTEAFF. The CDR3 DNA reads TGTGCCAGCAGTTACTCGTTCGCAGGCACTGAAGCTTTCTTT. The rearrangement uses TRBV6-5 and TRBJ1-1; D ambiguous. Trimming took 0 bases from V and 4 from J, leaving 9 bases between them. The CDR3 is made up of 14 amino acids. Germline CDR1 reads MNHEY; CDR2 reads SVGAGI.